This entry lists 2 T cell receptor beta chains sequenced from one sample in a study of cytomegalovirus exposure and HLA in healthy donors. Primers included in the PCR were 60 Vbeta and 13 Jbeta primers. TCRdb keeps only in-frame clones here, not all; method: immunoSEQ multiplex PCR. This table has approximately 160,000 clones, around 80% appearing once. The sample consisted of PBMCs. These receptors came from a man between 35 and 55 years old in good health and CMV-seronegative.

In its sample, this clone was seen a few times. V is TRBV27 and J is TRBJ2-1; D might be TRBD2 (7 bases). The CDR3 consists of 15 residues. Germline V gene lookup returns CDR1 MNHEY and CDR2 SMNVEV (reference sequence). Trimming cost V 2 bases and J 0 bases, with 8 bases left between them. CDR3 region: CASSLRGGSYNEQFF. In DNA form, the CDR3 reads TGTGCCAGCAGTTTAAGGGGGGGCTCCTACAATGAGCAGTTCTTC.

This clone was detected only a few times. For the CDR3, the DNA is TGTGCCAGCAGGACTTCCGGGGCGGGAGGCTACACCTTC. Its translation is CASRTSGAGGYTF. The rearrangement uses TRBV27 and TRBJ1-2; maybe TRBD1 (5 bases). V lost 6 bases to trimming and J lost 8 bases, with 16 bases between them. CDR1 and CDR2 (germline): MNHEY, SMNVEV (reference sequence). The CDR3 spans 13 residues.